These T cell receptor beta chains were read from a single sample in a study of blood T cells in healthy people across ages. TCRdb recomputed calls from the 5' RACE reads with MiXCR, one row per CDR3 protein. The profile shows roughly 1,100,000 distinct CDR3 sequences, approximately 25% of them singletons. In addition, the sample was reused for a study of T cells of mothers and their children.

The specimen sequenced was blood. Source of these receptors: a girl aged 2-10 years in good health. The conserved cysteine and the conserved F or W are not part of the CDR3 here. Each record gives: V gene, clone size, CDR3 protein. Some rows mark clone size as missing; the rest say once, few, many or name a class of expanded clone.

TRBV29-1 . SVGGLAFAALYNEQF
TRBV4-1 . ASSQDQDWPQH
TRBV6-1 . ASRPRDSLLYNEQF
TRBV27 few ASSTRTPGQGAREQY
TRBV7-9 . ASSLGTNNQETQY
TRBV7-2 . ASSLLAGALETQY
TRBV20-1 . SALGPSGRADTGELF
TRBV4-2 few ASSLLAVDGEQF
TRBV20-1 . SAPPGKNTEAF
TRBV29-1 few SVASPSGEQY
TRBV15 . ATSRDPRPSTDTQY
TRBV5-6 . ASSPLPAGEKLAKNIQY
TRBV9 . ASSSRQGDTQY
TRBV6-2/TRBV6-3 few ASSPTGQPNTGELF
TRBV4-1 . ASSQDPSGRETQY
TRBV4-2 few ASSLRDRVSNNEQF
TRBV28 few ASSLARTGVRSDEQY
TRBV7-2 many ASSLVVETQY
TRBV4-2 . ASSHRMGTSGYNEQF
TRBV7-2 few ASSWGAALSSYNEQF